This T cell receptor beta chain was captured by sequencing in a study of identical twins. The study's findings and limits: Among beta out-of-frame sequences, excess sharing between twins appeared weaker. Cord blood beta clonotypes that were abundant carried fewer insertions, and memory repertoires showed no such trend.

Each CDR3 protein gets one entry after TCRdb re-called the 5' RACE reads with MiXCR. Of fewer than 550,000 distinct CDR3 sequences listed, 14% are singletons. CDR1 and CDR2 from the germline V gene are SGHRS and YFSETQ. V lost 5 bases and J 8 bases, leaving 14 bases between the germline ends. The CDR3 is made up of 14 amino acids. The sample holds a few counts of this clonotype. Its specificity is not known. This sample was shared with a second study, whose subject was yellow fever vaccine responses in identical twins.

The chain recombines TRBV5-1 with TRBJ1-6; D might be TRBD1 (5 bases). This receptor was obtained from a woman between 18 and 29 years old in good health. Specimen: CD4+ T cells sorted from blood. The CDR3 DNA follows: TGCGCCAGCAGTGTAGTGGGGGTGGATTCACCCCTCCACTTT. It specifies CASSVVGVDSPLHF.